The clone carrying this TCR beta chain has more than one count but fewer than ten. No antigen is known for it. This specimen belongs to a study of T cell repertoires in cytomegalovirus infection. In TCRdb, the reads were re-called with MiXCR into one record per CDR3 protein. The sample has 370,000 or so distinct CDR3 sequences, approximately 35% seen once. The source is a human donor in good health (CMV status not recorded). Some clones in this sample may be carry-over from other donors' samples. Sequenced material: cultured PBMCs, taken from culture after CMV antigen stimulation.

The CDR3 sequence: CASSSLAGTTNEKLFF. CDR3 in DNA: TGTGCCAGCAGCTCCCTGGCGGGGACAACTAATGAAAAACTGTTTTTT. The chain employs TRBV7-2 and TRBJ1-4; no reliable D call. The CDR3 has 16 residues. Per the germline V gene, CDR1 is SGHTA and CDR2 is FQGNSA. V was trimmed by 4 bases and J by 0 bases, leaving 12 bases between them.